These 18 T cell receptor beta chains came from one sample sequenced in a study of metastatic and nonmetastatic thyroid tumors. TCRdb recomputed clones from the PCR reads via MiXCR. Of some 19,000 clones listed, 30% to 40% were seen once; the top ten hold 17%. Thyroid surgery had not been preceded by any treatment in any patient. The sample consisted of tumor tissue. The origin of the receptors is a female donor with papillary thyroid cancer or a benign thyroid nodule (not recorded which). Some clones in this sample may be carry-over from other donors' samples.

This clone was picked up many times. J is TRBJ2-1 and V is TRBV6-5; TRBD1 might be the D (5 bases). This CDR3 spans 18 amino acids. CDR1 and CDR2 (germline): MNHEY, SVGAGI. V lost 1 base and J 0 bases, leaving 16 bases between the germline ends. CDR3 in DNA: TGTGCCAGCAGTTACTTTGGGTGGGGCCGCCGCTCCTACAATGAGCAGTTCTTC. It translates to CASSYFGWGRRSYNEQFF.

This clone was seen a few times. The chain combines TRBV28 with TRBJ1-2; D is unclear. Germline V CDR1 and CDR2: MDHEN, SYDVKM. V lost 5 bases, J lost 0 bases, and 13 bases lay in between. The CDR3 spans 15 residues. The CDR3 coding sequence is TGTGCCAGCAGTCCCCCCCCAGGAGCTAACTATGGCTACACCTTC. Protein sequence: CASSPPPGANYGYTF.

The V and J genes are TRBV20-1 and TRBJ2-3; D possibly corresponds to TRBD1 (6 bases). The V end was cut by 4 bases, the J end by 0 bases, with 11 bases between. Germline CDR1 DFQATT, CDR2 SNEGSKA (reference sequence). The CDR3 sequence is 14 residues long. Here the CDR3 reads CSATGTLSTDTQYF. DNA of the CDR3: TGCAGTGCTACCGGGACATTAAGCACAGATACGCAGTATTTT.

In this sample, this clone turned up once. The V and J genes are TRBV5-1 and TRBJ1-1; 8 nucleotides line up with TRBD1. The V gene's germline CDR1 is SGHRS and CDR2 YFSETQ. This CDR3 spans 15 amino acids. V gave up 0 bases and J gave up 3 bases; unmatched junction bases: 4. CDR3 nucleotide sequence: TGCGCCAGCAGCTTGGCCGGACAGGGAGACACTGAAGCTTTCTTT. This codes for CASSLAGQGDTEAFF.

The J gene is TRBJ1-1, the V gene TRBV20-1; the match to TRBD1 covers 10 bases. The V gene's germline CDR1 is DFQATT and CDR2 SNEGSKA (reference sequence). The trim removed 5 bases at V and 0 bases at J, leaving 9 bases unmatched. The CDR3 has 16 residues. CDR3 loop: CSAARDRGFLNTEAFF. In DNA form, the CDR3 reads TGCAGTGCTGCCAGGGACAGGGGTTTTTTGAACACTGAAGCTTTCTTT.

This clone was counted ten times or more. V and J are TRBV18 and TRBJ2-5; D might be TRBD1 (6 bases). The V end was cut by 2 bases, the J end by 3 bases, with 7 bases between. The CDR3 has 13 residues. Germline assignment: CDR1 KGHSH and CDR2 LQKENI. CDR3 DNA: TGTGCCAGCTCACCAAGGGGGAAAGAGACCCAGTACTTC. Translated: CASSPRGKETQYF.

The V call is TRBV5-1, the J call TRBJ1-6; a possible D gene is TRBD1 (5 bases). From germline, CDR1 is SGHRS and CDR2 YFSETQ. V was clipped by 1 base and J by 7 bases, with 21 bases between them. The CDR3 is 18 amino acids. CDR3 bases: TGCGCCAGCAGCTTGTCTGCAAGAGGGGTCTCCATGAATTCACCCCTCCACTTT. Translated, it gives CASSLSARGVSMNSPLHF.

This clone was observed at least ten times. A read error may explain this, as a much larger clone is one base away. The same CDR3 is also encoded by other DNA sequences in this sample. The chain links TRBV12-3 or TRBV12-4 to TRBJ2-7, with a tentative D call TRBD1 (5 bases). This CDR3 comprises 13 residues. V lost 1 base, J lost 7 bases, and 11 bases lay in between. CDR3 in amino acids: CASSLGQGYEQYF. The CDR3 DNA follows: TGTGCCAGCAGTTTAGGGCAGGGATATGAGCAGTACTTC.

The rearrangement uses TRBV20-1 and TRBJ2-1; D remains ambiguous. CDR3 length: 11 residues. Deletions cut 6 bases from V and 9 bases from J, with 12 bases between. Germline CDR1 reads DFQATT; CDR2 reads SNEGSKA (reference sequence). CDR3 nucleotides: TGCAGTGCCAAGAAGGTAACTGAGCAGTTCTTC. Translation gives CSAKKVTEQFF.

The chain carries TRBV6-1 and TRBJ2-5; 9 bases fit TRBD2. The CDR3 extends over 17 amino acids. V shed 0 bases, J shed 2 bases, and the junction held 7 bases outside the gene matches. Germline V gene sequence: CDR1 MNHNS, CDR2 SASEGT. The CDR3 loop is CASSEAGNSGGQETQYF. The DNA for the CDR3 is TGTGCCAGCAGTGAAGCGGGGAACAGCGGGGGGCAAGAGACCCAGTACTTC.

This chain connects TRBV28 to TRBJ2-7; 11 bases map to TRBD2. The CDR3 sequence is 15 residues long. The germline V gene has CDR1 MDHEN and CDR2 SYDVKM. After removal of 5 bases from V and 4 bases from J, the junction contained 7 bases not matched to a gene. CDR3 loop: CASSHETSGNYEQYF. The DNA of the CDR3 is TGTGCCAGCAGTCATGAGACTAGCGGGAATTACGAGCAGTACTTC.

The gene calls are TRBV5-5 and TRBJ1-6; D is unresolved. CDR1 and CDR2 (germline): SGHKS, YYEKEE (reference sequence). Trimming took 0 bases from V and 8 from J, leaving 12 bases between them. This CDR3 is 15 amino acids long. The CDR3 loop is CASSLDAGRDSPLHF. CDR3 nucleotides: TGTGCCAGCAGCTTGGATGCGGGTAGAGATTCACCCCTCCACTTT.

The chain links TRBV5-1 to TRBJ2-1; 7 bases map to TRBD1. V dropped 1 base and J dropped 2; count of bases not matched to a gene: 9. CDR1 is SGHRS and CDR2 is YFSETQ in the germline V gene. The CDR3 runs to 17 residues. For the CDR3, the DNA is TGCGCCAGCAGCTTGCCCGGGGACAGCAAAGCCTACAATGAGCAGTTCTTC. Amino acid sequence: CASSLPGDSKAYNEQFF.

By frequency in the sample, this clone is medium-sized. This rearrangement joins TRBV10-1 to TRBJ2-1; maybe TRBD2 (5 bases). The CDR3 runs to 16 residues. The germline gives CDR1 WNHNN, CDR2 SYGVQD (reference sequence). V lost 0 bases to trimming and J lost 0 bases, with 9 bases between them. The CDR3 bases are TGCGCCAGCAGTGAGTCAGAGGGCAGCTCCTACAATGAGCAGTTCTTC. Protein: CASSESEGSSYNEQFF.

This sequence joins TRBV20-1 and TRBJ2-7, with D possibly being TRBD1 or TRBD2 (6 bases each). Deletions cut 3 bases from V and 2 bases from J, with 20 bases between. Per germline, CDR1 DFQATT and CDR2 SNEGSKA (reference sequence). The CDR3 has 16 residues. CDR3 loop: CSASTFLGGGTYEQYF. CDR3 in DNA: TGCAGTGCTAGTACTTTTTTAGGGGGAGGAACCTACGAGCAGTACTTC.

The gene calls are TRBV6-1 and TRBJ2-2, with TRBD1 matching 9 bases. This CDR3 region has 15 residues. From germline, CDR1 is MNHNS and CDR2 SASEGT. Trimming removed 3 bases from V and 6 bases from J; junction bases left unmatched: 5. CDR3 sequence: CASSDWDRVSGELFF. In nucleotides, the CDR3 is TGTGCCAGCAGTGATTGGGACAGGGTTTCCGGGGAGCTGTTTTTT.

This chain uses TRBV2 with TRBJ2-3, with TRBD2 matching 13 bases. The V and J ends lost 4 bases and 8 bases, in that order; junction bases with no gene match: 12. The CDR3 is 17 amino acids. Germline CDR1 reads SNHLY; CDR2 reads FYNNEI. CDR3 amino acids: CASSVLTSGGPGATQYF. The CDR3 nucleotides are TGTGCCAGCAGTGTCCTGACTAGCGGGGGGCCGGGTGCTACGCAGTATTTT. Drawing the rest from reference TRBV2 and TRBJ2-3, the complete variable domain is EPEVTQTPSHQVTQMGQEVILRCVPISNHLYFYWYRQILGQKVEFLVSFYNNEISEKSEIFDDQFSVERPDGSNFTLKIRSTKLEDSAMYFCASSVLTSGGPGATQYFGPGTRLTVL.

J is TRBJ2-3 and V is TRBV20-1; TRBD2 matches at 8 bases. Germline V gene lookup returns CDR1 DFQATT and CDR2 SNEGSKA (reference sequence). Trimming at V came to 3 bases and at J to 4 bases, leaving 6 bases not matched to a gene. The CDR3 has 14 amino acids. Here the CDR3 DNA reads TGCAGTGCTAGTATATCGGGAGGGGCAGATACGCAGTATTTT. Encoded protein: CSASISGGADTQYF.